The 19 T cell receptor beta chains given below trace back to one sample, sequenced in a study of blood T cell repertoires in COVID-19. Some clones are missing from TCRdb's copy, which holds only in-frame ones; the method was immunoSEQ multiplex PCR. In the table there are 150,000 to 200,000 clones, about 89% of which are singletons. Sequenced input: PBMCs or T cells enriched from blood (not recorded which). Every receptor here comes from a woman aged 18-35 years who had recovered from COVID-19.

This rearrangement joins TRBV4-1 to TRBJ2-7, with D possibly being TRBD1 (6 bases). CDR3 length equals 19 residues. The germline CDR1 and CDR2 sequences are MGHRA and YSYEKL. Trimming left V 1 base short and J 3 bases short, with 25 bases between. The CDR3 nucleotides read TGCGCCAGCAGCCAAGCACTGGGGGCCAGGGGTTCTAGCTACTACGAGCAGTACTTC. This encodes CASSQALGARGSSYYEQYF.

This chain links TRBV7-9 with TRBJ2-7, with D possibly matching TRBD2 (5 bases). The CDR3 has 12 residues. V was trimmed by 5 bases and J by 7 bases, leaving 12 bases between them. The germline CDR1 and CDR2 sequences are SEHNR and FQNEAQ (reference sequence). CDR3: CASSRTSSEQYF. CDR3 in DNA: TGTGCCAGCAGCCGAACTAGTTCAGAGCAGTACTTC.

This clone has only a few counts. The chain has TRBV27 and TRBJ2-7, with 8 bases that match TRBD1. Trimming at V came to 5 bases and at J to 2 bases, leaving 5 bases not matched to a gene. The CDR3 runs to 14 residues. Germline V lookup: CDR1 MNHEY, CDR2 SMNVEV (reference sequence). CDR3 residues: CASSAGTGAYEQYF. The CDR3 DNA sequence: TGTGCCAGCAGTGCCGGGACAGGAGCCTACGAGCAGTACTTC.

V is TRBV28 and J is TRBJ2-1; D unclear. The V end lost 4 bases, the J end lost 9 bases, and 7 bases lay between the germline ends. CDR3 length equals 11 residues. The germline V gene has CDR1 MDHEN and CDR2 SYDVKM. The CDR3 spells CASSSRVEQFF. For the CDR3, the DNA is TGTGCCAGCAGTTCCCGAGTTGAGCAGTTCTTC.

This rearrangement joins TRBV5-1 to TRBJ2-2; the D gene is possibly TRBD1 (5 bases). V was trimmed by 4 bases and J by 5 bases, leaving 9 bases between them. There are 13 residues in the CDR3. Germline loops: CDR1 SGHRS, CDR2 YFSETQ. The CDR3 DNA reads TGCGCCAGCAGCACCCAGGGAACCGGGGAGCTGTTTTTT. Translating it yields CASSTQGTGELFF.

This chain connects TRBV5-4 to TRBJ2-1; 8 bases fit TRBD2. V shed 7 bases, J shed 4 bases, and the junction held 7 bases outside the gene matches. This CDR3 comprises 14 residues. CDR1 SGHNT and CDR2 YYREEE come from the germline V gene (reference sequence). CDR3 sequence reads: CASSRTSLYNEQFF. The CDR3 region has the DNA TGTGCCAGCTCAAGGACTAGCCTTTACAATGAGCAGTTCTTC.

This chain uses TRBV5-5 with TRBJ2-7, with D uncertain. Germline-derived CDR1 and CDR2 are SGHKS and YYEKEE (reference sequence). Trimming left V 0 bases short and J 4 bases short, with 14 bases between. The CDR3 spans 15 residues. The CDR3 DNA is TGTGCCAGCAGCTTGGTAGCCGGCCAAGGATACGAGCAGTACTTC. Residues: CASSLVAGQGYEQYF.

V usage is TRBV28 and J usage is TRBJ2-7; 7 bases agree with TRBD2. J gave up 3 bases and V 8 bases, and 7 bases lay outside the gene matches. The CDR3 is 13 amino acids. CDR1 is MDHEN, CDR2 SYDVKM, per germline. CDR3 DNA: TGTGCCAGCTTCGGGACTACCTACTACGAGCAGTACTTC. It translates to CASFGTTYYEQYF.

The chain carries TRBV7-2 and TRBJ1-5; weak D call: TRBD1 (6 bases). The germline V gene has CDR1 SGHTA and CDR2 FQGNSA. The CDR3 loop spans 14 amino acids. The V gene lost 5 bases and the J gene lost 5 bases, with 13 bases spanning the gap. The CDR3 DNA sequence: TGTGCCAGCAGCCTAAGGGGGGGCGATCAGCCCCAGCATTTT. This encodes CASSLRGGDQPQHF.

The chain is built from TRBV27 and TRBJ2-1; 8 positions agree with TRBD2. From germline, CDR1 is MNHEY and CDR2 SMNVEV (reference sequence). V was clipped by 7 bases and J by 1 base; unmatched bases: 9. The length of the CDR3 is 16 residues. This CDR3 reads CASTSGGPWSYNEQFF. Here the CDR3 DNA reads TGTGCCAGCACCTCGGGAGGGCCATGGTCCTACAATGAGCAGTTCTTC.

The rearrangement uses TRBV5-4 and TRBJ2-7; no clear D gene. V was pared by 0 bases and J by 2 bases, with 6 bases between. The CDR3 extends over 13 amino acids. Germline CDR1 reads SGHNT; CDR2 reads YYREEE (reference sequence). CDR3 nucleotides: TGTGCCAGCAGCTTGGGTGAGCCCTACGAGCAGTACTTC. It translates to CASSLGEPYEQYF. The whole variable domain, filled in from reference TRBV5-4 and TRBJ2-7, reads ETGVTQSPTHLIKTRGQQVTLRCSSQSGHNTVSWYQQALGQGPQFIFQYYREEENGRGNFPPRFSGLQFPNYSSELNVNALELDDSALYLCASSLGEPYEQYFGPGTRLTVT.

The DNA for the CDR3 is TGTGCCAGCAGCCAACCCGGACTAGTCTACGAGCAGTACTTC. This codes for CASSQPGLVYEQYF. The V call is TRBV3-1 (or the pseudogene TRBV3-2), the J call TRBJ2-7, with TRBD2 matching 7 bases. Trimming at V came to 2 bases and at J to 3 bases, leaving 4 bases not matched to a gene. Germline values: CDR1 LGHDT, CDR2 YNNKEL (reference sequence). The CDR3 runs to 14 residues.

This rearrangement joins TRBV14 to TRBJ2-1; 11 nucleotides align to TRBD2. There are 20 residues in the CDR3. CDR1 is SGHDN, CDR2 FVKESK, per germline. After removal of 0 bases from V and 3 bases from J, the junction contained 13 bases not matched to a gene. CDR3 nucleotides: TGTGCCAGCAGCCAAGATAGATTAGCGGGAGGGCGGTTTCTCTACAATGAGCAGTTCTTC. It yields the protein CASSQDRLAGGRFLYNEQFF.

The rearrangement uses TRBV30 and TRBJ2-2; unclear D gene. The CDR3 sequence is 15 residues long. The V gene's germline CDR1 is GTSNPN and CDR2 SVGIG (reference sequence). The V end was cut by 4 bases, the J end by 3 bases, with 15 bases between. The CDR3 reads CAWKASVRDTGELFF. The CDR3 DNA reads TGTGCCTGGAAAGCCTCCGTCCGGGACACCGGGGAGCTGTTTTTT. Drawing the rest from reference TRBV30 and TRBJ2-2, the complete variable domain is SQTIHQWPATLVQPVGSPLSLECTVEGTSNPNLYWYRQAAGRGLQLLFYSVGIGQISSEVPQNLSASRPQDRQFILSSKKLLLSDSGFYLCAWKASVRDTGELFFGEGSRLTVL.

The gene calls are TRBV6-5 and TRBJ2-7; 12 bases map to TRBD2. CDR3 length: 16 amino acids. Per germline, CDR1 MNHEY and CDR2 SVGAGI. Germline trimming cut 2 bases from V and 0 bases from J; bases unmatched to any gene: 2. CDR3 coding DNA: TGTGCCAGCAGTTACAGACTAGCGGGAGCCTCCTACGAGCAGTACTTC. It specifies CASSYRLAGASYEQYF.

This clone has just one count. The V call is TRBV25-1, the J call TRBJ2-7; no clear D. With 1 base removed from V and 2 bases from J, the gap between germline ends came to 9 bases. The germline CDR1 and CDR2 sequences are MGHDK and SYGVNS. This CDR3 contains 14 residues. This chain's CDR3 is CASSESGLPYEQYF. DNA for the CDR3: TGTGCCAGCAGTGAATCTGGCTTACCCTACGAGCAGTACTTC.

The chain joins TRBV28 to TRBJ2-3; 16 nucleotides line up with TRBD2. CDR3 size: 17 residues. With 9 bases clipped from V and 9 bases from J, the junction kept 15 bases outside the gene matches. Per the germline V gene, CDR1 is MDHEN and CDR2 is SYDVKM. CDR3 sequence reads: CASRSGTSGRAASTQYF. Here the CDR3 DNA reads TGTGCCAGTCGCTCCGGGACTAGCGGGAGGGCGGCCTCAACGCAGTATTTT.

This chain links TRBV30 with TRBJ1-4; a weak D match, TRBD1 (6 bases). From germline, CDR1 is GTSNPN and CDR2 SVGIG (reference sequence). The CDR3 length is 15 residues. Trimming left V 4 bases short and J 7 bases short, with 19 bases between. The CDR3 reads CAWNRAAEDGEKLFF. The DNA of the CDR3 is TGTGCCTGGAACAGGGCAGCGGAGGACGGTGAAAAACTGTTTTTT.

The V and J genes are TRBV13 and TRBJ2-5; D possibly corresponds to TRBD2 (5 bases). V lost 5 bases and J 10 bases, leaving 17 bases between the germline ends. Germline-derived CDR1 and CDR2 are PRHDT and FYEKMQ (reference sequence). The CDR3 totals 13 residues. The CDR3 sequence is CASSPNGPGNQYF. CDR3 nucleotides: TGTGCCAGCAGCCCAAATGGCCCGGGGAACCAGTACTTC.